A single sample is the source of the 23 T cell receptor beta chains below, sequenced in a study of cytomegalovirus exposure and HLA in healthy donors. Use of 60 Vbeta and 13 Jbeta primers characterized the PCR. Method: immunoSEQ multiplex PCR; TCRdb's copy keeps in-frame clones and lacks some. The top ten hold under 2% of the sample, which has 85,000 to 130,000 clones, around four fifths seen once. The specimen was PBMCs. The receptors come from a woman aged 35 to 49 in good health and CMV-seronegative.

This clone came up a few times. J is TRBJ1-1 and V is TRBV7-2, with TRBD1 matching 9 bases. Germline CDR1 SGHTA, CDR2 FQGNSA. CDR3 size: 17 residues. With V trimmed by 4 bases and J by 3 bases, 12 bases remained unmatched. The DNA for the CDR3 is TGTGCCAGCAGCTCTCCCGGGACAGGGAACCGTTACACTGAAGCTTTCTTT. Amino acid sequence: CASSSPGTGNRYTEAFF. The full variable domain, with the rest looked up from reference TRBV7-2 and TRBJ1-1, is GAGVSQSPSNKVTEKGKDVELRCDPISGHTALYWYRQSLGQGLEFLIYFQGNSAPDKSGLPSDRFSAERTGGSVSTLTIQRTQQEDSAVYLCASSSPGTGNRYTEAFFGQGTRLTVV.

This clone occurred once. The V and J genes are TRBV7-2 and TRBJ2-3, with 11 bases identical to TRBD2. V gave up 1 base and J gave up 5 bases; unmatched junction bases: 14. The CDR3 spans 19 residues. CDR1 and CDR2 (germline): SGHTA, FQGNSA. CDR3 DNA sequence: TGTGCCAGCAGCTTAGAATTCCTAGCGGGAGGAACTACTCTAGATACGCAGTATTTT. Translated: CASSLEFLAGGTTLDTQYF. Based on the CDR3 plus reference TRBV7-2 and TRBJ2-3, the full variable domain is GAGVSQSPSNKVTEKGKDVELRCDPISGHTALYWYRQSLGQGLEFLIYFQGNSAPDKSGLPSDRFSAERTGGSVSTLTIQRTQQEDSAVYLCASSLEFLAGGTTLDTQYFGPGTRLTVL.

The chain combines TRBV6-6 with TRBJ1-2, with D possibly matching TRBD1 (5 bases). The ends were cut back, 8 bases at V and 0 bases at J, with 13 bases in the middle. The CDR3 has 14 residues. Per germline, CDR1 MNHNY and CDR2 SVGAGI (reference sequence). The CDR3 is CASAPTVANYGYTF. In DNA form, the CDR3 reads TGTGCCAGCGCCCCGACAGTAGCTAACTATGGCTACACCTTC.

This clone occurred a few times. The chain links TRBV4-3 to TRBJ1-2; tentatively, D is TRBD1 (6 bases). With 4 bases removed from V and 6 bases from J, the gap between germline ends came to 12 bases. The V gene's germline CDR1 is LGHNA and CDR2 YSLEER. The CDR3 has 13 residues. CDR3: CASSPYNRDGYTF. The CDR3 DNA reads as TGCGCCAGCAGCCCATACAACAGGGATGGCTACACCTTC.

The CDR3 region is CASSFITGAYTDTQYF. DNA for the CDR3: TGCGCCAGCAGCTTTATAACGGGAGCCTACACAGATACGCAGTATTTT. The chain is built from TRBV5-1 and TRBJ2-3; D perhaps matches TRBD2 (6 bases). From germline, CDR1 is SGHRS and CDR2 YFSETQ. This CDR3 contains 16 residues. Trimming removed 2 bases from V and 2 bases from J, with 15 bases in between.

This chain uses TRBV29-1 with TRBJ2-7; TRBD2 aligns across 13 bases. The CDR3 is 16 residues long. With 6 bases clipped from V and 7 bases from J, the junction kept 15 bases outside the gene matches. Germline values: CDR1 SQVTM, CDR2 ANQGSEA. The CDR3 reads CSVRGLAGEPSLEQYF. In DNA form, the CDR3 reads TGCAGCGTGCGAGGACTAGCGGGAGAGCCCTCCTTAGAGCAGTACTTC.

This chain joins TRBV7-2 and TRBJ2-7, with TRBD2 identical over 7 bases. The V gene's germline CDR1 is SGHTA and CDR2 FQGNSA. Trimming took 5 bases from V and 7 from J; bases not matched to a gene: 14. The length of the CDR3 is 15 residues. Here the CDR3 reads CASSTQAGLVQEQYF. As DNA, the CDR3 is TGTGCCAGCAGCACCCAAGCGGGATTGGTTCAGGAGCAGTACTTC.

This clone was counted a few times. The chain uses TRBV9 and TRBJ2-2; D is perhaps TRBD1 (6 bases). V lost 5 bases, J lost 6 bases, and 14 bases lay in between. Per the germline V gene, CDR1 is SGDLS and CDR2 is YYNGEE. The CDR3 extends over 14 amino acids. The CDR3 region is CASRRTGTAGELFF. The CDR3 nucleotides read TGTGCCAGCAGACGAACAGGGACCGCCGGGGAGCTGTTTTTT.

This chain links TRBV7-2 with TRBJ1-2; D might be TRBD1 (6 bases). The germline V and J ends were trimmed by 1 base and 2 bases, with 11 bases remaining between them. CDR1 is SGHTA, CDR2 FQGNSA, per germline. The CDR3 is made up of 15 amino acids. The CDR3 loop is CASSLVSGENYGYTF. CDR3 DNA sequence: TGTGCCAGCAGCTTAGTCTCAGGGGAAAACTATGGCTACACCTTC.

V is TRBV5-8 and J is TRBJ2-7, with a possible D match to TRBD2 (5 bases). CDR1 and CDR2 (germline): SGHTS, YDEGEE. Trimming took 3 bases from V and 5 from J, leaving 18 bases between them. The CDR3 consists of 15 residues. CDR3 amino acids: CASSSTGNSRNEQYF. As DNA, the CDR3 is TGTGCCAGCAGCTCCACGGGGAATTCACGGAACGAGCAGTACTTC.

The chain recombines TRBV5-1 with TRBJ2-3; D might be TRBD2 (7 bases). Germline values: CDR1 SGHRS, CDR2 YFSETQ. V was shortened by 0 bases and J by 0 bases, with 17 bases between the two germline ends. The length of the CDR3 is 18 residues. Written as DNA, the CDR3 is TGCGCCAGCAGCTTGGGGCTGGGGGGGGCCCCTAGCACAGATACGCAGTATTTT. The encoded protein is CASSLGLGGAPSTDTQYF.

The chain couples TRBV13 to TRBJ2-2, with D possibly TRBD1 on 5 matching bases. Between the trimmed V and J ends, which lost 3 bases and 4 bases, there was a span of 15 bases. The CDR3 has 16 amino acids. Germline lookup yields CDR1 PRHDT and CDR2 FYEKMQ (reference sequence). In DNA form, the CDR3 reads TGTGCCAGCAGCTTTGGGGCGGCCCAAACCACCGGGGAGCTGTTTTTT. It codes for CASSFGAAQTTGELFF. Combining the CDR3 with reference TRBV13 and TRBJ2-2 gives the whole variable domain AAGVIQSPRHLIKEKRETATLKCYPIPRHDTVYWYQQGPGQDPQFLISFYEKMQSDKGSIPDRFSAQQFSDYHSELNMSSLELGDSALYFCASSFGAAQTTGELFFGEGSRLTVL.

This clone was observed once. This chain links TRBV15 with TRBJ2-1; no definite D call. Germline assignment: CDR1 LNHNV and CDR2 YYDKDF (reference sequence). This CDR3 region has 14 residues. V gave up 1 base and J gave up 8 bases, with 12 bases separating them. This CDR3 reads CATSRAARGDEQFF. The DNA of the CDR3 is TGTGCCACCAGCAGAGCAGCCAGAGGAGATGAGCAGTTCTTC.

This clone was seen a few times. This chain connects TRBV19 to TRBJ1-4; D may be TRBD1 (5 bases). V lost 5 bases and J lost 10, with 8 bases in between. The length of the CDR3 is 11 residues. Germline V gives CDR1 LNHDA, CDR2 SQIVND (reference sequence). The CDR3 DNA sequence: TGTGCCAGTAGTGGGACTTCAAAACTGTTTTTT. Protein: CASSGTSKLFF.

This rearrangement joins TRBV5-1 to TRBJ2-7; maybe TRBD2 (6 bases). CDR3 length equals 14 residues. From germline, CDR1 is SGHRS and CDR2 YFSETQ. V was pared by 0 bases and J by 7 bases, with 14 bases between. DNA for the CDR3: TGCGCCAGCAGCTTGGAGGCGGGACCGGGGGAGCAGTACTTC. Its translation: CASSLEAGPGEQYF.

The V gene is TRBV7-2, the J gene TRBJ2-1, with TRBD2 matching 9 bases. The CDR3 sequence is 14 residues long. Germline assignment: CDR1 SGHTA and CDR2 FQGNSA. V trimming: 7 bases; J trimming: 6 bases; junction bases outside the gene matches: 7. The CDR3 is CASKWREGGNEQFF. Written as DNA, the CDR3 is TGTGCCAGCAAGTGGCGGGAGGGGGGCAATGAGCAGTTCTTC.

The rearrangement uses TRBV11-2 and TRBJ2-7; TRBD2 matches at 8 bases. The CDR3 consists of 16 residues. The germline V gene encodes CDR1 SGHAT and CDR2 FQNNGV. The trim removed 1 base at V and 3 bases at J, leaving 8 bases unmatched. The CDR3 protein is CASSLGFGLAGYEQYF. CDR3 bases: TGTGCCAGCAGCTTAGGGTTTGGGCTAGCGGGCTACGAGCAGTACTTC.

The rearrangement links TRBV9 to TRBJ2-7; no firm D call. Germline V gene data show CDR1 as SGDLS and CDR2 as YYNGEE. The ends were cut back, 0 bases at V and 5 bases at J, with 9 bases in the middle. This CDR3 region has 13 residues. As DNA, the CDR3 is TGTGCCAGCAGCGTAGGGCTAGTTAACGAGCAGTACTTC. It specifies CASSVGLVNEQYF.

The sample holds one count of this clone. V usage is TRBV6-6 and J usage is TRBJ2-7; no clear D. V lost 0 bases to trimming and J lost 5 bases, with 8 bases between them. The CDR3 runs 13 residues. Germline CDR1 is MNHNY and CDR2 is SVGAGI (reference sequence). The CDR3 reads CASSYSRDHEQYF. The DNA of the CDR3 is TGTGCCAGCAGTTACTCGAGAGATCACGAGCAGTACTTC.

The chain carries TRBV7-2 and TRBJ1-5; perhaps TRBD1 as D (6 bases). V was pared by 4 bases and J by 6 bases, with 13 bases between. This CDR3 has 14 residues. Germline CDR1 SGHTA, CDR2 FQGNSA. CDR3 region: CASSSQGLGQPQHF. The CDR3 nucleotides are TGTGCCAGCAGCTCACAGGGTTTAGGTCAGCCCCAGCATTTT.

The chain recombines TRBV7-2 with TRBJ1-5, with D unresolved. V was clipped by 2 bases and J by 8 bases, with 13 bases between them. The CDR3 is made up of 14 amino acids. The germline CDR1 and CDR2 sequences are SGHTA and FQGNSA. The chain's CDR3 is CASSLRAGREPQHF. The CDR3 coding sequence is TGTGCCAGCAGCTTACGGGCGGGGAGGGAGCCCCAGCATTTT.

A remark on this clone: A junction boundary mismatches the germline segment, possibly from a read error. The rearrangement uses TRBV7-9 and TRBJ1-4; a possible D gene is TRBD1 (5 bases). This CDR3 is built from 15 residues. Germline V CDR1 and CDR2: SEHNR, FQNEAQ (reference sequence). CDR3 DNA: TGTTCCAGCAGTCCTATGGGGCCAACTAATGAAAAACTGTTTTTT. Protein: CSSSPMGPTNEKLFF. The variable domain in full, completed from reference TRBV7-9 and TRBJ1-4, reads DTGVSQNPRHKITKRGQNVTFRCDPISEHNRLYWYRQTLGQGPEFLTYFQNEAQLEKSRLLSDRFSAERPKGSFSTLEIQRTEQGDSAMYLCSSSPMGPTNEKLFFGSGTQLSVL.

The chain links TRBV5-1 to TRBJ2-5, with 13 positions matching TRBD2. Germline values: CDR1 SGHRS, CDR2 YFSETQ. The CDR3 consists of 17 residues. V lost 4 bases to trimming and J lost 4 bases; unmatched junction nucleotides: 10. This CDR3 reads CASSRLAGGGGGETQYF. CDR3 DNA: TGCGCCAGCAGCCGACTAGCGGGAGGAGGTGGCGGAGAGACCCAGTACTTC.